The 17 T cell receptor beta chains below come from one sample, sequenced in a study of tumor and adjacent non-tumor tissue in lung cancer. A modified ARM-PCR protocol with three rounds of nested PCR amplified TCRbeta. One entry per CDR3 protein, called by TCRdb with MiXCR from the multiplex PCR reads. The data hold about 93,000 distinct CDR3 sequences, with about 66% observed a single time. This sample's RNA came from whole unsorted tissue. Sequenced sample: lung tumor tissue. The source of these receptors is a man between 65 and 79 years old with non-small cell lung cancer.

Of note for this clonotype: A much larger clone differs by one base, so this may be a read error. The V call is TRBV7-8, the J call TRBJ2-1; D is unresolved. Germline V gives CDR1 SGHVS, CDR2 FQNEAQ. The ends were cut back, 4 bases at V and 7 bases at J, with 14 bases in the middle. This CDR3 contains 14 residues. The CDR3 reads CASSSTPTRNEQFF. The CDR3 DNA follows: TGTGCCAGCAGCTCCACTCCTACCCGAAATGAGCAGTTCTTC. Looking up the rest from reference TRBV7-8 and TRBJ2-1 gives the full variable domain: GAGVSQSPRYKVAKRGQDVALRCDPISGHVSLFWYQQALGQGPEFLTYFQNEAQLDKSGLPSDRFFAERPEGSVSTLKIQRTQQEDSAVYLCASSSTPTRNEQFFGPGTRLTVL.

This clonotype was found many times. J is TRBJ2-7 and V is TRBV7-9; no clear D gene. V was pared by 5 bases and J by 4 bases, with 3 bases between. This CDR3 spans 10 amino acids. The V gene's germline CDR1 is SEHNR and CDR2 FQNEAQ (reference sequence). This CDR3 is CASSEYEQYF. As DNA, the CDR3 is TGTGCCAGCAGCGAATACGAGCAGTACTTC. Filled out from reference TRBV7-9 and TRBJ2-7, the complete variable domain reads DTGVSQNPRHKITKRGQNVTFRCDPISEHNRLYWYRQTLGQGPEFLTYFQNEAQLEKSRLLSDRFSAERPKGSFSTLEIQRTEQGDSAMYLCASSEYEQYFGPGTRLTVT.

This chain connects TRBV20-1 to TRBJ2-1, with D possibly being TRBD2 (6 bases). Per the germline V gene, CDR1 is DFQATT and CDR2 is SNEGSKA (reference sequence). V was trimmed by 2 bases and J by 3 bases, leaving 11 bases between them. The CDR3 length is 14 residues. As DNA, the CDR3 is TGCAGTGCTAGACGGGGGAGCTTCTACAATGAGCAGTTCTTC. Its protein product is CSARRGSFYNEQFF.

Remarks on this clonotype: Being one base from a much bigger clone, this may be a read error. The J gene is TRBJ1-2, the V gene TRBV7-9; the D is unclear. Germline values: CDR1 SEHNR, CDR2 FQNEAQ (reference sequence). V lost 3 bases and J 8 bases, leaving 13 bases between the germline ends. The CDR3 is 13 amino acids. DNA of the CDR3: TGTGCCAGCAGCTTCGCAGAGGAAGGGGGCTACACCTTC. It encodes CASSFAEEGGYTF.

This clonotype was counted at least ten times. The genes are TRBV14 and TRBJ2-6, with D hard to call. The germline V gene encodes CDR1 SGHDN and CDR2 FVKESK. The CDR3 sequence is 16 residues long. V lost 1 base and J 0 bases, leaving 7 bases between the germline ends. The CDR3 nucleotides are TGTGCCAGCAGCCAAGGCGGTTACTCTGGGGCCAACGTCCTGACTTTC. Amino acids: CASSQGGYSGANVLTF.

This clonotype was seen more than once but under ten times. One junction end does not reproduce the germline sequence, and a read error may be involved. This chain's CDR3 is CVSSLPSGPYNEQLF. The CDR3 bases are TGTGTCAGCAGCTTACCTAGCGGACCCTACAATGAGCAGCTCTTC. This rearrangement joins TRBV11-2 to TRBJ2-1; 7 bases map to TRBD2. CDR3 length equals 15 residues. Per germline, CDR1 SGHAT and CDR2 FQNNGV. Filled out from reference TRBV11-2 and TRBJ2-1, the complete variable domain reads EAGVAQSPRYKIIEKRQSVAFWCNPISGHATLYWYQQILGQGPKLLIQFQNNGVVDDSQLPKDRFSAERLKGVDSTLKIQPAKLEDSAVYLCVSSLPSGPYNEQLFGPGTRLTVL.

This clonotype was found many times. The chain has TRBV5-5 and TRBJ2-3; maybe TRBD1 (6 bases). The germline CDR1 and CDR2 sequences are SGHKS and YYEKEE (reference sequence). The CDR3 spans 15 residues. Trimming shortened V by 3 bases and J by 3 bases, and 14 bases separated the two germline ends. The CDR3 DNA reads as TGTGCCAGCAGCTGGGGGACATTGCGGACAGATACGCAGTATTTT. Protein product: CASSWGTLRTDTQYF.

A word on this clonotype: Sequence at one end of the junction differs from germline and may be a read error. The chain uses TRBV6-1 and TRBJ2-5, with D possibly matching TRBD1 (6 bases). The V gene's germline CDR1 is MNHNS and CDR2 SASEGT. The CDR3 length is 13 residues. The CDR3 DNA follows: TGTGCCAGCTTGGTAGGGGGTGGGAAGACACAGTGCTTC. Its translation is CASLVGGGKTQCF.

V usage is TRBV28 and J usage is TRBJ2-1; 11 nucleotides align to TRBD2. Looked up from germline, CDR1 is MDHEN and CDR2 is SYDVKM. This CDR3 contains 18 residues. Losses at the gene ends were 7 bases for V and 0 bases for J; bases not matched to a gene: 11. The CDR3 region is CASTKLAGGLSSYNEQFF. The CDR3 region has the DNA TGTGCCAGCACTAAATTAGCGGGGGGGCTAAGCTCCTACAATGAGCAGTTCTTC.

This clonotype was observed a few times. Germline is not matched at one junction end, which may reflect a read error. The J gene is TRBJ2-1, the V gene TRBV11-2; TRBD1 might be the D (5 bases). The CDR3 has 16 amino acids. CDR1 SGHAT and CDR2 FQNNGV come from the germline V gene. CDR3: CASSLDRTHVDNEQLF. The DNA for the CDR3 is TGTGCCAGCAGCTTAGACCGGACCCATGTGGACAATGAGCAGTTATTC.

Note on this clonotype: A read error is likely, as this CDR3 ends without the conserved phenylalanine or tryptophan. It is unclear where the CDR3 begins or ends on the DNA, so no DNA is shown, and the CDR3 is as TCRdb lists it. The V call is TRBV11-3, the J call TRBJ2-5. Germline V CDR1 and CDR2: SGHNT, YENEEA. The CDR3 spans 13 residues, counting both ends. The CDR3 region is CASSPCLGETQYL.

The table lists this clonotype with many counts. V gene TRBV28 combines with J gene TRBJ2-7; D is unclear. Trimming took 6 bases from V and 1 from J, leaving 7 bases between them. There are 12 residues in the CDR3. Germline V gives CDR1 MDHEN, CDR2 SYDVKM. The DNA of the CDR3 is TGTGCCAGCAGCGAGTTGTCCTACGAGCAGTACTTC. The encoded protein is CASSELSYEQYF.

As regards this clonotype: The junction does not match germline at one end; this may be a read error. V usage is TRBV11-1 and J usage is TRBJ2-3; 11 nucleotides align to TRBD1. CDR1 is SGHAT and CDR2 is FQDESV in the germline V gene (reference sequence). The CDR3 loop spans 14 amino acids. DNA of the CDR3: TGTGTCAGCAGCCTGGACAGGGGGCCAGATACGCAGTATTTT. Its translation is CVSSLDRGPDTQYF.

As regards this clonotype: This could be a read error, since a much larger clone is one nucleotide away. V usage is TRBV4-1 and J usage is TRBJ1-3; D not resolved. Germline CDR1 and CDR2: MGHRA and YSYEKL. The CDR3 consists of 16 residues. CDR3 sequence reads: CACSQSHRRSGNTIYF. DNA of the CDR3: TGCGCCTGCAGCCAATCTCATAGGAGGTCTGGAAACACCATATATTTT.

V gene TRBV28 combines with J gene TRBJ2-7; a possible D gene is TRBD2 (6 bases). With 6 bases removed from V and 0 bases from J, the gap between germline ends came to 9 bases. This CDR3 has 13 amino acids. In germline, CDR1 is MDHEN, CDR2 SYDVKM. The DNA of the CDR3 is TGTGCCAGCAGGGGGGGTTACTCCTACGAGCAGTACGTC. Its protein product is CASRGGYSYEQYV.

In its sample, this clonotype was seen many times. The CDR3 coding sequence is TGTGCCAGCAGTTTCGTGACAGGTTATCAGCCCCAGCATTTT. The encoded protein is CASSFVTGYQPQHF. The V call is TRBV28, the J call TRBJ1-5; D may be TRBD1 (6 bases). Germline CDR1 reads MDHEN; CDR2 reads SYDVKM. Trimming left V 3 bases short and J 5 bases short, with 11 bases between. The CDR3 consists of 14 residues.

With respect to this clonotype: A much larger clone sits a single nucleotide away, making a read error possible. The chain is built from TRBV28 and TRBJ1-2; 7 bases agree with TRBD1. The CDR3 length is 16 residues. With 5 bases clipped from V and 1 base from J, the junction kept 10 bases outside the gene matches. Germline V gives CDR1 MDHEN, CDR2 SYDVKM. The CDR3: CASSLLQGTNNYGYTF. For the CDR3, the DNA is TGTGCCAGCAGTCTCCTACAGGGGACAAATAACTATGGCTACACCTTC.